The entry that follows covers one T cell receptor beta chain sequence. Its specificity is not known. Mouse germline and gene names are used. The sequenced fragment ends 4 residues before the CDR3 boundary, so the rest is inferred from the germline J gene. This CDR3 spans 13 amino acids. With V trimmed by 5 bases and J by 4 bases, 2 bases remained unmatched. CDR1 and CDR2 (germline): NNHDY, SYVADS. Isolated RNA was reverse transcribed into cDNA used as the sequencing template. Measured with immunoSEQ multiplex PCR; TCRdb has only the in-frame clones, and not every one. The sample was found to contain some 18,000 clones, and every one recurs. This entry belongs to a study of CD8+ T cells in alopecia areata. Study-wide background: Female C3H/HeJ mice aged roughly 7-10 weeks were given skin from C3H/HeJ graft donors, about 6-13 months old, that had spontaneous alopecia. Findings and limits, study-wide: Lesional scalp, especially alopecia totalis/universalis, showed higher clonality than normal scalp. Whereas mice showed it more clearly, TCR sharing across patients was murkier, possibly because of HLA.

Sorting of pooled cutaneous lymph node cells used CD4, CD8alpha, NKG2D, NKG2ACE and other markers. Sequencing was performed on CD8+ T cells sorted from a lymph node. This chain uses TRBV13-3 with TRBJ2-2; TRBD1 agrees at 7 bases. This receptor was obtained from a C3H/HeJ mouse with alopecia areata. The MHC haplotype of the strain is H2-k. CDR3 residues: CASRQGSTGQLYF. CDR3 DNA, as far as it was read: TGTGCCAGCAGACAGGGGAGCACCGGG.